Given below is one T cell receptor (beta chain) in context. The CDR3 totals 15 residues. Germline V CDR1 and CDR2: SGHDT, YYEEEE. The V gene lost 0 bases and the J gene lost 2 bases, with 10 bases spanning the gap. These data belong to a study of shared clonotypes between healthy human individuals. Only in-frame clones appear in the TCRdb table, and some are missing; sequencing was by immunoSEQ multiplex PCR. The sample contains 2 million to 2.5 million clones, 93% of which appear only once. The source is a young man in good health. Some clones in this sample may be carry-over from other donors' samples. The sample taken for sequencing was naive CD4+ T cells from PBMCs. Subset meaning: CD45RA+ positively selected. The chain employs TRBV5-6 and TRBJ2-3; D gene ambiguous. The CDR3 DNA is TGTGCCAGCAGCTTGGGGCAGGTTCACACAGATACGCAGTATTTT. Translating it yields CASSLGQVHTDTQYF.